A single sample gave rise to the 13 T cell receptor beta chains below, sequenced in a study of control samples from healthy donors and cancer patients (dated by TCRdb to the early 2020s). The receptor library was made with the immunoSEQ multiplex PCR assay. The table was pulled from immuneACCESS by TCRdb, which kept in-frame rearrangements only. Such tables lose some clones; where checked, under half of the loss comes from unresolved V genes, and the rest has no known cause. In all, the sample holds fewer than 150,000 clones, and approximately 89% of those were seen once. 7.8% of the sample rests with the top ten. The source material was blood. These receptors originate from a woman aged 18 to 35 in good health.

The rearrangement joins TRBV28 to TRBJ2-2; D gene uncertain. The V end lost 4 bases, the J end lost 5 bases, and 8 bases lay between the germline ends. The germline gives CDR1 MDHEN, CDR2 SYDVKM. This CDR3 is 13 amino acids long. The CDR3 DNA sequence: TGTGCCAGCAGTTGGATTCGGACCGGGGAGCTGTTTTTT. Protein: CASSWIRTGELFF.

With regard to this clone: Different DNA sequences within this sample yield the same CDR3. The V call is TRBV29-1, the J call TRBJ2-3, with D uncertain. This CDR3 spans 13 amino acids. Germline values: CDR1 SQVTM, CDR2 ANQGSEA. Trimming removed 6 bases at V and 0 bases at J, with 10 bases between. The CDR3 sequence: CSVRLASTDTQYF. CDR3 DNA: TGCAGCGTAAGACTCGCTAGCACAGATACGCAGTATTTT.

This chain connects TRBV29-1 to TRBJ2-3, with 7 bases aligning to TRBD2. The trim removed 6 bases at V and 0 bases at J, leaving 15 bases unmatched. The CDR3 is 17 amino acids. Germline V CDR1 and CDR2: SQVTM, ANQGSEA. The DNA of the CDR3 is TGCAGCGTGCCGCCAAGCGGGGCCCGTTCTAGCACAGATACGCAGTATTTT. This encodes CSVPPSGARSSTDTQYF.

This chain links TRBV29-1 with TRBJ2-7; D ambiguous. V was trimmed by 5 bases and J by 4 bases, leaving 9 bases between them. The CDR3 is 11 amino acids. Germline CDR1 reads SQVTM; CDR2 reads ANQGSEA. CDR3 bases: TGCAGCGTTAACAGTGGATACGAGCAGTACTTC. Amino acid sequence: CSVNSGYEQYF.

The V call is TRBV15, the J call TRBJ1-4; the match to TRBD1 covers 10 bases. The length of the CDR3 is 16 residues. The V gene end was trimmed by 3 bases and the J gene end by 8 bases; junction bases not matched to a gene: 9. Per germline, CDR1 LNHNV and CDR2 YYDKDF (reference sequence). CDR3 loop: CATSSDDRGRVEKLFF. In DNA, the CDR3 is TGTGCCACCAGCAGCGATGACAGGGGGCGAGTAGAAAAACTGTTTTTT. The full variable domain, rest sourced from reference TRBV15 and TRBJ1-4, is DAMVIQNPRYQVTQFGKPVTLSCSQTLNHNVMYWYQQKSSQAPKLLFHYYDKDFNNEADTPDNFQSRRPNTSFCFLDIRSPGLGDTAMYLCATSSDDRGRVEKLFFGSGTQLSVL.

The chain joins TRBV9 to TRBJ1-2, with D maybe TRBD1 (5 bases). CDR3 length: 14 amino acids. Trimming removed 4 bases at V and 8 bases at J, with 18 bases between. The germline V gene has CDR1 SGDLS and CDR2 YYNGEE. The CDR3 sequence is CASSNGPGLWGYTF. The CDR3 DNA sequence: TGTGCCAGCAGCAACGGACCAGGGTTGTGGGGCTACACCTTC.

In DNA form, the CDR3 reads TGTGCCAGCAGTTACTCCACAGGTCCCCTCTATGGCTACACCTTC. It is translated as CASSYSTGPLYGYTF. The chain combines TRBV6-2 or TRBV6-3 with TRBJ1-2; TRBD1 is a possible D gene (5 bases). V was shortened by 0 bases and J by 4 bases, with 12 bases between the two germline ends. The length of the CDR3 is 15 residues. Germline V gives CDR1 MNHEY, CDR2 SVGEGT.

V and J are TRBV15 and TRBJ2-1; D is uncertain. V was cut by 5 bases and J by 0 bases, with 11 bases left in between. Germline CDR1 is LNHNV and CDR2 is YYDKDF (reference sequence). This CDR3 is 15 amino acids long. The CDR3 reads CATSRATSSYNEQFF. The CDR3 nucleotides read TGTGCCACCAGCCGAGCGACGAGCTCCTACAATGAGCAGTTCTTC.

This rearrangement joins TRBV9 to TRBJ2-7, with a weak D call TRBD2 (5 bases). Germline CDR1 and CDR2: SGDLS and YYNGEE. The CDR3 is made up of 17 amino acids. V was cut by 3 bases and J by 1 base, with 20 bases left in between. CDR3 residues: CASSGSLDRGGSYEQYF. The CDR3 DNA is TGTGCCAGCAGCGGCAGTCTAGACCGCGGAGGATCCTACGAGCAGTACTTC.

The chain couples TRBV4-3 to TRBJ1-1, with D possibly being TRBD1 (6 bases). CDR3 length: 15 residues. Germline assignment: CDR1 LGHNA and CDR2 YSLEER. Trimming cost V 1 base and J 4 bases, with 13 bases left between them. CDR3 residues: CASSQALDSTTEAFF. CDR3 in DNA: TGCGCCAGCAGCCAAGCCCTGGACAGTACCACTGAAGCTTTCTTT.

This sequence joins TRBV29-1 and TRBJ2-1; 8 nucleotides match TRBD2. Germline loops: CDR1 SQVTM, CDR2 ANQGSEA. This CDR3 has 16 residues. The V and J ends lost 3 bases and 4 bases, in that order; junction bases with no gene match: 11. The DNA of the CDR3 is TGCAGCGTTGAGGGGCTAGCGGGCCCTAATTACAATGAGCAGTTCTTC. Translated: CSVEGLAGPNYNEQFF.

The CDR3 loop reads CASGLTGWNEKLFF. CDR3 DNA: TGTGCCAGCGGGTTGACAGGGTGGAATGAAAAACTGTTTTTT. The chain employs TRBV27 and TRBJ1-4; the match to TRBD1 covers 7 bases. V gave up 8 bases and J gave up 5 bases; unmatched junction bases: 8. Germline loops: CDR1 MNHEY, CDR2 SMNVEV (reference sequence). This CDR3 comprises 14 residues.

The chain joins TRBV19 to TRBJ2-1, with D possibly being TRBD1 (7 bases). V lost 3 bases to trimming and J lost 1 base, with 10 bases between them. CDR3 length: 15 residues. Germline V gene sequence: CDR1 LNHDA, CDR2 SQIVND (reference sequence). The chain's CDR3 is CASSIRGVSYNEQFF. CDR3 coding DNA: TGTGCCAGTAGTATCAGGGGGGTATCCTACAATGAGCAGTTCTTC.